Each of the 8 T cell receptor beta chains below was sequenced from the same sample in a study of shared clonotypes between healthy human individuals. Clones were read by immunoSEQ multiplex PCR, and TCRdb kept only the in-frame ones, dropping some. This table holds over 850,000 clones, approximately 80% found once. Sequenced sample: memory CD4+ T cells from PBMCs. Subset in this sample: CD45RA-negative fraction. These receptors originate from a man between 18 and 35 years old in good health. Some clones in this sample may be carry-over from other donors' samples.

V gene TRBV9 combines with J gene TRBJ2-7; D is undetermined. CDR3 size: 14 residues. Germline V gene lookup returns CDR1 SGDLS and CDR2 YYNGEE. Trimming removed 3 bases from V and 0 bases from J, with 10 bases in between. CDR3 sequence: CASSATTHSYEQYF. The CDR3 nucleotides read TGTGCCAGCAGCGCGACAACCCACTCCTACGAGCAGTACTTC.

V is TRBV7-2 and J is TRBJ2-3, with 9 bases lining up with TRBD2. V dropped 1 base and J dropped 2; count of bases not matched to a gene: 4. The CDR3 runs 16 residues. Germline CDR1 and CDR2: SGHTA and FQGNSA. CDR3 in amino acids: CASSLVAGGLTDTQYF. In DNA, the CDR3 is TGTGCCAGCAGCTTAGTGGCGGGGGGGCTCACAGATACGCAGTATTTT.

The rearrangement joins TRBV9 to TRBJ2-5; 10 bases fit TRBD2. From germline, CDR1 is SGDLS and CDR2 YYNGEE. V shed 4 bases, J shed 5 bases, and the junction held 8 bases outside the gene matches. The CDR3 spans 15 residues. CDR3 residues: CASSPSGRASETQYF. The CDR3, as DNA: TGTGCCAGCAGCCCCAGCGGGAGGGCCTCGGAGACCCAGTACTTC. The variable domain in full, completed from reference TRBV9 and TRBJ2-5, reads DSGVTQTPKHLITATGQRVTLRCSPRSGDLSVYWYQQSLDQGLQFLIQYYNGEERAKGNILERFSAQQFPDLHSELNLSSLELGDSALYFCASSPSGRASETQYFGPGTRLLVL.

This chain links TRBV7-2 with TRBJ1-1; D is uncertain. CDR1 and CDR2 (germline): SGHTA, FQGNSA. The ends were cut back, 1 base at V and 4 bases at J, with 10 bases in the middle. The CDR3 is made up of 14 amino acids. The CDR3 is CASSLDRLVTEAFF. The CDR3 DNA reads TGTGCCAGCAGCTTAGACAGATTAGTCACTGAAGCTTTCTTT.

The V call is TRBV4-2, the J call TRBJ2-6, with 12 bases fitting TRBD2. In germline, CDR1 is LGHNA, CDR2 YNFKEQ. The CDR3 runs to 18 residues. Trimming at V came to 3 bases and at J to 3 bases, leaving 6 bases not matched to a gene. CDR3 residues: CASSHASLAGGGANVLTF. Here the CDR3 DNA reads TGTGCCAGCAGCCATGCTTCACTAGCGGGAGGTGGGGCCAACGTCCTGACTTTC.

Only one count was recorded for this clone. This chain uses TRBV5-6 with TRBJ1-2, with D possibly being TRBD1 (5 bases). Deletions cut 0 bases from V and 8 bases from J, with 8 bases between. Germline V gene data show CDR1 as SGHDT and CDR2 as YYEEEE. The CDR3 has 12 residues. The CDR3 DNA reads TGTGCCAGCAGCTTGGACAGGAACGGCTACACCTTC. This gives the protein CASSLDRNGYTF.

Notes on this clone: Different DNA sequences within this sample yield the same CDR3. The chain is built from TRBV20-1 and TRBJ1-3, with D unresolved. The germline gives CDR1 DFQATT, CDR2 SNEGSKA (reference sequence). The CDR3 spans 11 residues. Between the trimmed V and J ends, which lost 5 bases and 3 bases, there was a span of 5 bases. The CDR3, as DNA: TGCAGTGCTTCGGATGGAAACACCATATATTTT. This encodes CSASDGNTIYF.

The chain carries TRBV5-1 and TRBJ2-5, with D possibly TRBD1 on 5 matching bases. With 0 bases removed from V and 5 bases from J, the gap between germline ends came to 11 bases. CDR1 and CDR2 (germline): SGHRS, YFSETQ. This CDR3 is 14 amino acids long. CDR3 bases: TGCGCCAGCAGCTTGGAGGGGTTCGGGGAGACCCAGTACTTC. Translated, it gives CASSLEGFGETQYF.